The clone carrying this T cell receptor beta chain has a single count. The data originate from a study of T cell changes during pregnancy in multiple sclerosis. Generated by immunoSEQ multiplex PCR, the TCRdb table keeps only in-frame clones and is missing some. The sample has 75,000 to 80,000 clones, about 89% seen once. The sequencing used peripheral blood, collected before pregnancy. This clonotype was sampled from a female donor with multiple sclerosis, enrolled in a pregnancy study.

The CDR3 reads CASSLGGSGYTEAFF. As DNA, the CDR3 is TGCGCCAGCAGCTTGGGAGGGTCGGGGTACACTGAAGCTTTCTTT. The V gene is TRBV5-1, the J gene TRBJ1-1; D ambiguous. Germline CDR1 reads SGHRS; CDR2 reads YFSETQ. Trimming took off 0 bases at V and 3 bases at J, with 12 bases between the two ends. The CDR3 extends over 15 amino acids. Filled out from reference TRBV5-1 and TRBJ1-1, the complete variable domain reads KAGVTQTPRYLIKTRGQQVTLSCSPISGHRSVSWYQQTPGQGLQFLFEYFSETQRNKGNFPGRFSGRQFSNSRSEMNVSTLELGDSALYLCASSLGGSGYTEAFFGQGTRLTVV.